These 29 T cell receptor beta chains were sequenced from one sample in a study of T-cell memory formation after mild COVID-19. TCRdb fed the 5' RACE reads into MiXCR, producing one record per CDR3 protein. The data contain about 430,000 distinct CDR3 sequences, 20% to 25% of them singletons. The material sequenced was PBMCs or a T cell subset sorted from them (not recorded which). These receptors were obtained from an adult woman who had mild COVID-19 (a few samples of this study predate the infection). Cell type and time point are not known.

This clonotype was observed a handful of times. The gene calls are TRBV6-5 and TRBJ1-2, with D possibly being TRBD1 (5 bases). CDR3 size: 13 residues. V was clipped by 6 bases and J by 4 bases, with 12 bases between them. Per germline, CDR1 MNHEY and CDR2 SVGAGI. CDR3 sequence: CASSRGRAYGYTF. The CDR3 DNA reads as TGTGCCAGCAGCCGGGGACGGGCCTATGGCTACACCTTC.

This chain joins TRBV10-3 and TRBJ2-2; D uncertain. V was clipped by 3 bases and J by 6 bases, with 2 bases between them. Germline lookup yields CDR1 ENHRY and CDR2 SYGVKD. The CDR3 extends over 11 amino acids. CDR3 protein: CAISDSGELFF. CDR3 in DNA: TGTGCCATCAGTGATTCCGGGGAGCTGTTTTTT.

In its sample, this clonotype was seen a few times. The J gene is TRBJ2-7, the V gene TRBV5-1; D might be TRBD1 (6 bases). The CDR3 contains 14 residues. Trimming shortened V by 2 bases and J by 3 bases, and 12 bases separated the two germline ends. Germline CDR1 and CDR2: SGHRS and YFSETQ. The CDR3 nucleotides are TGCGCCAGCAGCTTCAGGGACAAGAACTACGAGCAGTACTTC. Amino acids: CASSFRDKNYEQYF.

This clonotype was observed a handful of times. The V call is TRBV7-8, the J call TRBJ2-1; D is perhaps TRBD2 (6 bases). CDR3 length: 14 amino acids. Trimming shortened V by 6 bases and J by 7 bases, and 16 bases separated the two germline ends. Germline V gives CDR1 SGHVS, CDR2 FQNEAQ. CDR3 DNA: TGTGCCAGCAGTCCGGGACTCCGGTTTAATGAGCAGTTCTTC. It codes for CASSPGLRFNEQFF. Supplemented by reference TRBV7-8 and TRBJ2-1, the full variable domain reads GAGVSQSPRYKVAKRGQDVALRCDPISGHVSLFWYQQALGQGPEFLTYFQNEAQLDKSGLPSDRFFAERPEGSVSTLKIQRTQQEDSAVYLCASSPGLRFNEQFFGPGTRLTVL.

The gene calls are TRBV11-3 and TRBJ2-2, with a tentative D call TRBD2 (5 bases). V lost 5 bases and J 2 bases, leaving 12 bases between the germline ends. The CDR3 is 15 amino acids. CDR1 SGHNT and CDR2 YENEEA come from the germline V gene. In DNA form, the CDR3 reads TGTGCCAGCAGCCCATCCCGGGAAAACACCGGGGAGCTGTTTTTT. Its protein is CASSPSRENTGELFF.

The CDR3 DNA reads as TGCGCCAGCAGCTCGAGACTCGGAGGGTACGAGCAGTACTTC. It yields the protein CASSSRLGGYEQYF. V is TRBV5-1 and J is TRBJ2-7, with a tentative D call TRBD2 (6 bases). V lost 3 bases to trimming and J lost 4 bases, with 14 bases between them. CDR1 is SGHRS and CDR2 is YFSETQ in the germline V gene. The CDR3 extends over 14 amino acids.

V gene TRBV10-3 combines with J gene TRBJ2-7, with 10 bases lining up with TRBD1. Germline CDR1 ENHRY, CDR2 SYGVKD. The V and J ends lost 5 bases and 3 bases, in that order; junction bases with no gene match: 7. This CDR3 comprises 15 residues. The CDR3 spells CAISTPGQGFYEQYF. The CDR3 DNA follows: TGTGCCATCAGTACTCCGGGACAGGGGTTCTACGAGCAGTACTTC.

The chain couples TRBV4-3 to TRBJ1-5; a weak D match, TRBD1 (5 bases). V gave up 0 bases and J gave up 3 bases, with 15 bases separating them. The CDR3 runs 17 residues. Germline V lookup: CDR1 LGHNA, CDR2 YSLEER. The CDR3 here is CASSQDVDSGDNQPQHF. The CDR3 region has the DNA TGCGCCAGCAGCCAAGATGTCGACAGTGGGGACAATCAGCCCCAGCATTTT.

The chain uses TRBV7-2 and TRBJ2-1; TRBD1 agrees at 7 bases. The germline V gene encodes CDR1 SGHTA and CDR2 FQGNSA. Unmatched junction bases numbered 9, after V lost 1 base and J lost 0 bases. This CDR3 spans 18 amino acids. The CDR3 bases are TGTGCCAGCAGCTTAGGAGGAAGGGGGCTCCTCTCCTACAATGAGCAGTTCTTC. As protein: CASSLGGRGLLSYNEQFF.

This clonotype showed up many times. The DNA of the CDR3 is TGTGCCAGCAGTCCAGGGAATGAGCAGTTCTTC. It translates to CASSPGNEQFF. The V call is TRBV18, the J call TRBJ2-1, with D perhaps TRBD1 (5 bases). Germline V gene sequence: CDR1 KGHSH, CDR2 LQKENI. Trimming removed 8 bases from V and 7 bases from J, with 9 bases in between. The CDR3 has 11 residues.

The V gene is TRBV5-1, the J gene TRBJ1-2; no definite D call. Germline V CDR1 and CDR2: SGHRS, YFSETQ. The CDR3 runs 14 residues. The germline V and J ends were trimmed by 1 base and 0 bases, with 7 bases remaining between them. The CDR3 DNA follows: TGCGCCAGCAGCTTGTCCCAGGCTAACTATGGCTACACCTTC. Translating gives CASSLSQANYGYTF.

The rearrangement links TRBV24-1 to TRBJ2-7; D unclear. Germline V gene lookup returns CDR1 KGHDR and CDR2 SFDVKD. CDR3 length: 15 residues. V was pared by 2 bases and J by 4 bases, with 14 bases between. The CDR3 sequence: CATSDSTTSSYEQYF. CDR3 in DNA: TGTGCCACCAGTGATTCTACCACCTCGAGTTACGAGCAGTACTTC.

This clonotype has just a few counts. The J gene is TRBJ1-1, the V gene TRBV18, with no clear D. The CDR3 extends over 15 amino acids. CDR1 and CDR2 (germline): KGHSH, LQKENI. V lost 6 bases and J lost 5, with 19 bases in between. The CDR3 DNA follows: TGTGCCAGCTCTCCCCGGCTGGGAGAGAGGACTGAAGCTTTCTTT. Translation: CASSPRLGERTEAFF.

The V and J genes are TRBV7-3 and TRBJ2-3; 8 bases are shared with TRBD2. CDR1 is SGHTA, CDR2 FQGTGA, per germline. Trimming took 4 bases from V and 6 from J; bases not matched to a gene: 6. The CDR3 loop spans 14 amino acids. CDR3 DNA: TGTGCCAGCAGCTCGGGACTAGTGATGGATACGCAGTATTTT. It is translated as CASSSGLVMDTQYF.

This chain connects TRBV2 to TRBJ2-7, with D perhaps matching TRBD1 (6 bases). The length of the CDR3 is 11 residues. V was cut by 9 bases and J by 2 bases, with 8 bases left in between. Germline V lookup: CDR1 SNHLY, CDR2 FYNNEI. CDR3 amino acids: CARGQPYEQYF. The DNA of the CDR3 is TGTGCCAGAGGACAGCCCTACGAGCAGTACTTC.

This clonotype came up a few times. V usage is TRBV5-1 and J usage is TRBJ2-5, with D possibly being TRBD1 (6 bases). The CDR3 contains 15 residues. V was cut by 0 bases and J by 5 bases, with 14 bases left in between. Germline-derived CDR1 and CDR2 are SGHRS and YFSETQ. In DNA form, the CDR3 reads TGCGCCAGCAGCTTGGAGATTGGGGGCATGGAGACCCAGTACTTC. Its translation is CASSLEIGGMETQYF.

The CDR3 loop is CASSLGTPQETQYF. For the CDR3, the DNA is TGTGCCAGCAGCTTGGGGACCCCTCAAGAGACCCAGTACTTC. The chain joins TRBV5-5 to TRBJ2-5; D uncertain. From germline, CDR1 is SGHKS and CDR2 YYEKEE (reference sequence). V was trimmed by 0 bases and J by 2 bases, leaving 8 bases between them. This CDR3 has 14 amino acids. The full variable domain, with the rest looked up from reference TRBV5-5 and TRBJ2-5, is DAGVTQSPTHLIKTRGQQVTLRCSPISGHKSVSWYQQVLGQGPQFIFQYYEKEERGRGNFPDRFSARQFPNYSSELNVNALLLGDSALYLCASSLGTPQETQYFGPGTRLLVL.

This clonotype occurred a few times. The chain combines TRBV28 with TRBJ2-7; 11 bases align to TRBD1. V shed 7 bases, J shed 3 bases, and the junction held 8 bases outside the gene matches. This CDR3 contains 15 residues. Per the germline V gene, CDR1 is MDHEN and CDR2 is SYDVKM. The DNA of the CDR3 is TGTGCCAGCAAGGCCAGGACAGGGGGCTTCTACGAGCAGTACTTC. Translated: CASKARTGGFYEQYF.

In its sample, this clonotype was seen a few times. The gene calls are TRBV11-2 and TRBJ2-3; TRBD2 is a possible D gene (6 bases). Per germline, CDR1 SGHAT and CDR2 FQNNGV. The CDR3 contains 20 residues. Trimming removed 3 bases from V and 2 bases from J, with 27 bases in between. The CDR3 DNA is TGTGCCAGCAGCTTCTTAAGGAGGTTTGGGGAGCGGGCGATCACAGATACGCAGTATTTT. It encodes CASSFLRRFGERAITDTQYF. Full variable domain (rest looked up from reference TRBV11-2 and TRBJ2-3): EAGVAQSPRYKIIEKRQSVAFWCNPISGHATLYWYQQILGQGPKLLIQFQNNGVVDDSQLPKDRFSAERLKGVDSTLKIQPAKLEDSAVYLCASSFLRRFGERAITDTQYFGPGTRLTVL.

The gene calls are TRBV30 and TRBJ2-3; D possibly matches TRBD1 or TRBD2 (5 bases each). Trimming pared 0 bases from V and 5 bases from J, leaving 15 bases between. CDR1 is GTSNPN, CDR2 SVGIG, per germline (reference sequence). CDR3 size: 15 residues. CDR3 amino acids: CAWSVGASLGDTQYF. In DNA, the CDR3 is TGTGCCTGGAGTGTCGGGGCGTCACTAGGAGATACGCAGTATTTT.

V gene TRBV4-2 combines with J gene TRBJ2-1; 7 bases are shared with TRBD2. V lost 4 bases and J lost 2; bases outside the gene matches: 5. The germline V gene has CDR1 LGHNA and CDR2 YNFKEQ. This CDR3 is built from 15 residues. The DNA for the CDR3 is TGTGCCAGCAGCCCCCGGGGGGACCCCTACAATGAGCAGTTCTTC. It specifies CASSPRGDPYNEQFF.

The genes are TRBV7-2 and TRBJ2-7, with D possibly being TRBD2 (5 bases). The CDR3 runs to 17 residues. V lost 4 bases to trimming and J lost 0 bases, with 19 bases between them. Germline lookup yields CDR1 SGHTA and CDR2 FQGNSA. The CDR3 DNA sequence: TGTGCCAGCAGCTATACCCCTAGCCTGGTAAGCTCCTACGAGCAGTACTTC. Encoded protein: CASSYTPSLVSSYEQYF.

This clonotype has only a few counts. The chain recombines TRBV14 with TRBJ2-3; 7 bases are shared with TRBD2. This CDR3 is built from 15 residues. In germline, CDR1 is SGHDN, CDR2 FVKESK. The J segment lost 8 bases and the V segment lost 4 bases, leaving 12 bases of the junction unmatched. The CDR3 reads CASSPAGLPILTQYF. CDR3 bases: TGTGCCAGCAGCCCAGCGGGACTACCTATCCTTACGCAGTATTTT.

The J gene is TRBJ2-1, the V gene TRBV27; D is perhaps TRBD2 (6 bases). CDR3 length: 12 amino acids. Germline CDR1 reads MNHEY; CDR2 reads SMNVEV (reference sequence). V was shortened by 8 bases and J by 9 bases, with 14 bases between the two germline ends. CDR3 sequence reads: CASQTAGTEQFF. The CDR3 DNA sequence: TGTGCCAGCCAGACCGCGGGGACTGAGCAGTTCTTC.

V gene TRBV15 combines with J gene TRBJ2-3; possibly TRBD2 for D (6 bases). This CDR3 spans 15 amino acids. Germline assignment: CDR1 LNHNV and CDR2 YYDKDF (reference sequence). Trimming cost V 8 bases and J 2 bases, with 17 bases left between them. The CDR3 coding sequence is TGTGCCACCTCTCGCGGTGGGGGGACCACAGATACGCAGTATTTT. Encoded protein: CATSRGGGTTDTQYF.

The V gene is TRBV18, the J gene TRBJ2-5; a possible D gene is TRBD2 (6 bases). CDR1 is KGHSH, CDR2 LQKENI, per germline. V gave up 3 bases and J gave up 3 bases, with 11 bases separating them. This CDR3 is 14 amino acids long. The CDR3 bases are TGTGCCAGCTCACCGACTAGTCGTGAAGAGACCCAGTACTTC. It encodes CASSPTSREETQYF.

The CDR3 DNA is TGTGCCACCAGTGATTTGCAATGGGGGACGAACACCGGGGAGCTGTTTTTT. This encodes CATSDLQWGTNTGELFF. This chain connects TRBV24-1 to TRBJ2-2; tentatively, D is TRBD1 or TRBD2 (5 bases each). V lost 0 bases and J 0 bases, leaving 10 bases between the germline ends. The germline V gene has CDR1 KGHDR and CDR2 SFDVKD. The CDR3 has 17 residues.

In this sample, this clonotype turned up a few times. The chain carries TRBV7-8 and TRBJ2-1; maybe TRBD1 (6 bases). Trimming cost V 5 bases and J 2 bases, with 13 bases left between them. There are 15 residues in the CDR3. Germline CDR1 reads SGHVS; CDR2 reads FQNEAQ. The CDR3 loop reads CASSDDRSTYNEQFF. CDR3 DNA: TGTGCCAGCAGCGATGACAGGTCCACCTACAATGAGCAGTTCTTC.

The chain carries TRBV18 and TRBJ1-5; tentative D call: TRBD1 (6 bases). Trimming stripped 3 bases from V and 4 bases from J, with 13 bases between. The CDR3 loop spans 15 amino acids. Germline CDR1 reads KGHSH; CDR2 reads LQKENI. CDR3 in DNA: TGTGCCAGCTCACCTGAGGGGGGTAGGAATCAGCCCCAGCATTTT. Protein: CASSPEGGRNQPQHF.